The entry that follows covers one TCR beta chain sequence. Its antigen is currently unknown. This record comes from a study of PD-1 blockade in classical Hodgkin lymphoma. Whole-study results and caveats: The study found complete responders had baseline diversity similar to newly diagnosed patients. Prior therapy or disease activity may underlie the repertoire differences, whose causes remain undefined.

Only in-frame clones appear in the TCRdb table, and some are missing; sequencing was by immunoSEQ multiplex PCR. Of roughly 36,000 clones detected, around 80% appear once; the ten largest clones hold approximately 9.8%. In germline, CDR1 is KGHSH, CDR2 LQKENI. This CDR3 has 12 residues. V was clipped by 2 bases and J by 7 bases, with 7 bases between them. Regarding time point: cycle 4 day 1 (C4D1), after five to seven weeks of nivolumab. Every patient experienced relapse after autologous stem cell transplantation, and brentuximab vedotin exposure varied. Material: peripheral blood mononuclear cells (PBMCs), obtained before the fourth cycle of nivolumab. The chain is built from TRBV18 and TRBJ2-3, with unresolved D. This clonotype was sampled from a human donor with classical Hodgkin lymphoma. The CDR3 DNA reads TGTGCCAGCTCACCAAGCAGGAATACGCAGTATTTT. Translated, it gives CASSPSRNTQYF. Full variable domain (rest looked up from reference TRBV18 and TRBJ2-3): NAGVMQNPRHLVRRRGQEARLRCSPMKGHSHVYWYRQLPEEGLKFMVYLQKENIIDESGMPKERFSAEFPKEGPSILRIQQVVRGDSAAYFCASSPSRNTQYFGPGTRLTVL.